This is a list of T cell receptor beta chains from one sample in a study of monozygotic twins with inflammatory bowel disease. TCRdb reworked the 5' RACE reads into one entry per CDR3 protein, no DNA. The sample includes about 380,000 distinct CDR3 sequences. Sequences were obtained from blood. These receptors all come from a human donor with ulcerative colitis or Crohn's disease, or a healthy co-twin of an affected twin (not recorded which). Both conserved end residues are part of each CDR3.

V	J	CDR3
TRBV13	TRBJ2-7	CASSPRDRDGYEQYF
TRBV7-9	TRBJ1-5	CASSLGLRTPDNQPQHF
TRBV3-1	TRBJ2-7	CASSQDWGTSTDSYEQYF
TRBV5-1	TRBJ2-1	CASSSSGTSGYTEQFF
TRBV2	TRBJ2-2	CASSDLGIGTGELFF
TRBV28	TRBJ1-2	CASTPIGGSHLF
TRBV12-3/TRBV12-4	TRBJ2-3	CASSYSGGVSTDTQYF
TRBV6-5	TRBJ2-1	CASSYSVGGVNEQFF
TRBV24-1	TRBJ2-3	CATSDLSSGVRTDTQYF
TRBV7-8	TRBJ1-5	CASSLRRVDQPQHF
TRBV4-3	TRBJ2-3	CASSGAGGLRRTDTQYF
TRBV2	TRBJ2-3	CASRRGDYSTDTQYF
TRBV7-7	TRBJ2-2	CASSSDRGRELFF
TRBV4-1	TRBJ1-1	CASSQDHRGSEAFF
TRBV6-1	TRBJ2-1	CASRPTSGGADEQFF
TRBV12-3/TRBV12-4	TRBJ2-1	CASSQAGGLHNEQFF
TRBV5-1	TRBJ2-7	CASSLARGTIGEQYF
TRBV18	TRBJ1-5	CASSPDGHKQRNQPQHF
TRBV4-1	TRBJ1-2	CASRRTGGDYGYTF
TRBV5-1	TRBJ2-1	CASSLGSQGNEQFF
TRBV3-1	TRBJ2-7	CASSHLAQGYEQYF
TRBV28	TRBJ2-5	CASRTTPGGTQYF
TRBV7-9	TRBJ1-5	CASSSGPHYQPQHF
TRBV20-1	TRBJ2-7	CSARGQGSSYEQYF
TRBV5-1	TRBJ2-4	CASSPLLAGGENIQYF
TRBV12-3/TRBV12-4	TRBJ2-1	CASSFNPKAGDTYNEQFF
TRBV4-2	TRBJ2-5	CASSQEGGVLIYSQYF
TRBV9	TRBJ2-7	CASSEGTAQSYEQYF
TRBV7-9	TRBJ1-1	CASSLPGFRTEAFF
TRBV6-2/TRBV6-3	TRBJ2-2	CASSYFQHELFF
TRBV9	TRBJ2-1	CASSVGSSGGAVNEQFF
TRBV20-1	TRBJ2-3	CSARDRASGSTDTQYF
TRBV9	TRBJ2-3	CASSVHPSSRADTQYF
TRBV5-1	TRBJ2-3	CASAYSDTQYF